Listed below are T cell receptor beta chains from one sample, sequenced in a study of T cell responses to AZD1222 COVID-19 vaccine. Produced via immunoSEQ multiplex PCR; TCRdb's table is partial and in-frame only. This sample has under 150,000 clones; around 90% occur once, and the top ten carry about 5.9%. This specimen was peripheral blood, taken on day 0 of AZD1222 vaccination. These receptors were obtained from an adult in good health. The conserved cysteine and the conserved F or W are not part of the CDR3 here.

TRBV9	11	TRBJ2-2	ASSRGNTGELF
TRBV6-5	10	TRBJ2-6	ASTSGANVLT
TRBV6-5	13	TRBJ1-4	ASSQMGQTNEKLF
TRBV15	13	TRBJ2-7	ATSRDLAGSYEQY
TRBV5-6	10	TRBJ1-5	ASSRSNQPQH
TRBV27	13	TRBJ2-7	ASSSGQEYSYEQY
TRBV3-1/TRBV3-2	14	TRBJ2-7	ASSQDPGQGGYEQY
TRBV27	13	TRBJ2-2	ASSLGTSFTGELF
TRBV7-3	13	TRBJ2-3	ASSFGPGNRDTQY
TRBV19	12	TRBJ2-2	ASSSTGATGELF